This TCR beta chain is drawn from a study of naive and memory T cell subsets. Cells stained for CD3, CD4, CD8, CD45RA, CD27 and viability were sorted into four CD45RA/CD27 subsets. Trimming cost V 2 bases and J 3 bases, with 14 bases left between them. CDR3 length: 15 amino acids. Germline CDR1 is ENHRY and CDR2 is SYGVKD. An equimolar mix of two oligonucleotides served as the beta constant-region primer for TRBC1 and TRBC2. TCRdb re-analysed the UMI-ligation and nested PCR reads in MiXCR, keeping a single row per CDR3 protein. The repertoire consists of about 21,000 distinct CDR3 sequences, with around 10% occurring once and the leading ten covering roughly 20%. This clonotype was found a few times.

This sequence joins TRBV10-3 and TRBJ2-7; no reliable D call. This TCR was recovered from a human donor in good health. Sequenced material: central memory CD8+ T cells from blood. Here the CDR3 reads CAISEVPESNYEQYF. Here the CDR3 DNA reads TGTGCCATCAGTGAGGTGCCCGAGAGTAACTACGAGCAGTACTTC.